The 13 T cell receptor beta chains listed next were all sequenced from one sample in a study of cytomegalovirus exposure and HLA in healthy donors. The PCR used 60 Vbeta and 13 Jbeta primers. Some clones are missing from TCRdb's copy, which holds only in-frame ones; the method was immunoSEQ multiplex PCR. The table shows about 200,000 clones, with over 65% occurring only once. The material sequenced was PBMCs. The receptor set was obtained from a man aged 18 to 30 in good health and CMV-seronegative.

The J gene is TRBJ2-7, the V gene TRBV6-5; TRBD1 is a possible D gene (5 bases). There are 14 residues in the CDR3. Trimming stripped 5 bases from V and 3 bases from J, with 14 bases between. From germline, CDR1 is MNHEY and CDR2 SVGAGI. The CDR3, as DNA: TGTGCCAGCAGTCCATCGACAGCGATCTACGAGCAGTACTTC. Translating gives CASSPSTAIYEQYF.

As regards this clone: The same CDR3 arises from other DNA sequences in this sample as well. The rearrangement joins TRBV6-1 to TRBJ1-3, with 7 bases aligning to TRBD1. V was clipped by 2 bases and J by 2 bases; unmatched bases: 0. The CDR3 loop spans 14 amino acids. In germline, CDR1 is MNHNS, CDR2 SASEGT. The CDR3 bases are TGTGCCAGCAGTGAAACAGGGGCTGGAAACACCATATATTTT. Translating gives CASSETGAGNTIYF.

The CDR3 nucleotides are TGTGCCTGGAGCAGGACGGGGGTGGGGACCGGGGAGCTGTTTTTT. It specifies CAWSRTGVGTGELFF. The rearrangement joins TRBV30 to TRBJ2-2; D is possibly TRBD2 (6 bases). The length of the CDR3 is 15 residues. CDR1 and CDR2 from the germline V gene are GTSNPN and SVGIG (reference sequence). V lost 3 bases and J lost 5, with 16 bases in between.

There are a few counts of this clone. The gene calls are TRBV4-1 and TRBJ2-7; 9 bases line up with TRBD2. The ends lost 0 bases at V and 2 bases at J; junction bases unmatched: 5. The CDR3 is 16 amino acids. CDR1 is MGHRA and CDR2 is YSYEKL in the germline V gene. CDR3 sequence reads: CASSQERLAGPYEQYF. Here the CDR3 DNA reads TGCGCCAGCAGCCAAGAGAGGCTAGCGGGACCCTACGAGCAGTACTTC.

V gene TRBV11-2 combines with J gene TRBJ1-4, with D maybe TRBD1 (5 bases). The CDR3 extends over 14 amino acids. The germline gives CDR1 SGHAT, CDR2 FQNNGV. The V gene lost 4 bases and the J gene lost 8 bases, with 14 bases spanning the gap. CDR3 sequence reads: CASSYRQNSEKLFF. As DNA, the CDR3 is TGTGCCAGCAGCTACAGACAGAATTCAGAAAAACTGTTTTTT. Full variable domain (outside the CDR3, taken from reference TRBV11-2 and TRBJ1-4): EAGVAQSPRYKIIEKRQSVAFWCNPISGHATLYWYQQILGQGPKLLIQFQNNGVVDDSQLPKDRFSAERLKGVDSTLKIQPAKLEDSAVYLCASSYRQNSEKLFFGSGTQLSVL.

This clone was found once. The V gene is TRBV10-3, the J gene TRBJ2-7; 9 positions match TRBD1. This CDR3 region has 15 residues. Germline V gene data show CDR1 as ENHRY and CDR2 as SYGVKD. V lost 6 bases to trimming and J lost 0 bases; unmatched junction nucleotides: 6. CDR3 sequence reads: CAISSVDRGSYEQYF. DNA for the CDR3: TGTGCCATCAGCTCCGTGGACAGGGGCTCCTACGAGCAGTACTTC.

In the case of this clone: An end of the junction does not agree with germline; a read error may underlie this. This rearrangement joins TRBV5-4 to TRBJ2-7; 10 nucleotides align to TRBD1. The CDR3 length is 13 residues. CDR1 and CDR2 from the germline V gene are SGHNT and YYREEE (reference sequence). CDR3 in amino acids: CASSPGQGYGQYF. For the CDR3, the DNA is TGTGCCAGCAGCCCGGGACAGGGGTACGGGCAGTACTTC. Full variable domain (missing parts from reference TRBV5-4 and TRBJ2-7): ETGVTQSPTHLIKTRGQQVTLRCSSQSGHNTVSWYQQALGQGPQFIFQYYREEENGRGNFPPRFSGLQFPNYSSELNVNALELDDSALYLCASSPGQGYGQYFGPGTRLTVT.

The chain carries TRBV19 and TRBJ2-7; a possible D gene is TRBD1 (6 bases). Germline V gene sequence: CDR1 LNHDA, CDR2 SQIVND (reference sequence). This CDR3 is 15 amino acids long. Trimming left V 3 bases short and J 2 bases short, with 14 bases between. The CDR3 nucleotides read TGTGCCAGTAGTATGGCCGGGACAAGCCCCTACGAGCAGTACTTC. Translated, it gives CASSMAGTSPYEQYF.

This rearrangement joins TRBV7-3 to TRBJ2-1, with no clear D. This CDR3 comprises 12 residues. Germline CDR1 is SGHTA and CDR2 is FQGTGA. V gave up 4 bases and J gave up 9 bases, with 10 bases separating them. CDR3 coding DNA: TGTGCCAGCAGCTCCTATTCTGGTGAGCAGTTCTTC. Translating gives CASSSYSGEQFF.

The V gene is TRBV27, the J gene TRBJ2-5; the match to TRBD2 covers 9 bases. The trim removed 6 bases at V and 5 bases at J, leaving 7 bases unmatched. The CDR3 is made up of 14 amino acids. CDR1 MNHEY and CDR2 SMNVEV come from the germline V gene (reference sequence). CDR3: CASRRLAGLETQYF. The CDR3 nucleotides are TGTGCCAGCAGGCGTCTAGCGGGGTTGGAGACCCAGTACTTC.

The chain has TRBV19 and TRBJ2-2, with TRBD2 matching 7 bases. The ends lost 11 bases at V and 0 bases at J; junction bases unmatched: 6. CDR3 length: 14 amino acids. Germline V gene sequence: CDR1 LNHDA, CDR2 SQIVND (reference sequence). As DNA, the CDR3 is TGTGCCGTGAAGCGGGGCCCGAACACCGGGGAGCTGTTTTTT. Its protein is CAVKRGPNTGELFF.

V is TRBV4-1 and J is TRBJ2-7; 7 bases fit TRBD2. The CDR3 loop spans 16 amino acids. J lost 2 bases, V lost 4 bases, and 11 bases had no gene match. Germline CDR1 and CDR2: MGHRA and YSYEKL. The CDR3 spells CASSPPRGLLTYEQYF. CDR3 sequence (DNA): TGCGCCAGCAGCCCCCCACGGGGACTACTTACCTACGAGCAGTACTTC.

The chain couples TRBV7-2 to TRBJ2-1; 12 bases are a match to TRBD2. Trimming at V came to 0 bases and at J to 6 bases, leaving 0 bases not matched to a gene. This CDR3 is built from 15 residues. The germline CDR1 and CDR2 sequences are SGHTA and FQGNSA. The CDR3 reads CASSLATSGSNEQFF. Written as DNA, the CDR3 is TGTGCCAGCAGCTTAGCGACTAGCGGGAGCAATGAGCAGTTCTTC.